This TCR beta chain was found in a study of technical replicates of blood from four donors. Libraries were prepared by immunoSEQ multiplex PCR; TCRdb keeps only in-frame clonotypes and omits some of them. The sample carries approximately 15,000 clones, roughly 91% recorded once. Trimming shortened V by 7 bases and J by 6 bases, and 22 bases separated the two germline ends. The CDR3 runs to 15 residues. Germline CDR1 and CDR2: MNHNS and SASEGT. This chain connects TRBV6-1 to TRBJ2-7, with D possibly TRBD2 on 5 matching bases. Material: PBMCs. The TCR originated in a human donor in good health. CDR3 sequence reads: CASTRPTSGGFEQYF. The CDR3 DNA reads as TGTGCCAGCACTCGACCGACCAGCGGTGGGTTCGAGCAGTACTTC.